This T cell receptor (beta chain) was recorded in a study of blood T cell repertoires in COVID-19. The wider study: The United States, Italy and Spain were the sources of the acute and convalescent COVID-19 samples. PBMCs, B-cell-depleted T cells, or T cells provided the cDNA or gDNA that made up the material.

TCRdb's copy holds only in-frame clones and misses some; the assay was immunoSEQ multiplex PCR. The sample lists about 21,000 clones, around 92% seen once, with 5% to 7.5% in the top ten. CDR1 is SNHLY and CDR2 is FYNNEI in the germline V gene. This CDR3 region has 16 residues. Trimming pared 7 bases from V and 1 base from J, leaving 14 bases between. The chain carries TRBV2 and TRBJ2-6; possibly TRBD2 for D (6 bases). This receptor was taken from a human donor in a cohort sampled during active COVID-19. The sequenced sample consisted of peripheral blood. CDR3 DNA sequence: TGTGCCAGCACCGAGGCGGGGCGTTCTGGGGCCAACGTCCTGACTTTC. This gives the protein CASTEAGRSGANVLTF.